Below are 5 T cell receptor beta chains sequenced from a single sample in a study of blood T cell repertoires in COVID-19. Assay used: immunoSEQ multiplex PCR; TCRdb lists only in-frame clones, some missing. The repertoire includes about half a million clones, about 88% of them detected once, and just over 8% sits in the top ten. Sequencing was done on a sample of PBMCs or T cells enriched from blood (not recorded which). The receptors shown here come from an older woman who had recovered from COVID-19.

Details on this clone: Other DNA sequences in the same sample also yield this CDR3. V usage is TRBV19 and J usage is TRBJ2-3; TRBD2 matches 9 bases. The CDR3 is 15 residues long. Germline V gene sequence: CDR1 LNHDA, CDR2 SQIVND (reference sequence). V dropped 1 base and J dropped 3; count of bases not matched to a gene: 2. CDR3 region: CASSIVAGGTDTQYF. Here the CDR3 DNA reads TGTGCCAGTAGTATAGTCGCGGGGGGGACAGATACGCAGTATTTT.

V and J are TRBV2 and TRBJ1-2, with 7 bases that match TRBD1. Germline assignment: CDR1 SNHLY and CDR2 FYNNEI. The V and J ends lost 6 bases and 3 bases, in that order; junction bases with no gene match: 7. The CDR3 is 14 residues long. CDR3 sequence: CASRKTGQDYGYTF. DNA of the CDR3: TGTGCCAGCAGAAAGACAGGGCAGGACTATGGCTACACCTTC.

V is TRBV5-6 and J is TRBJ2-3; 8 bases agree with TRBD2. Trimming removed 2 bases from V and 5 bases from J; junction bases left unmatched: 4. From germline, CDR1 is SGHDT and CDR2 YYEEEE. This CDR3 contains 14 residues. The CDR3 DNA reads TGTGCCAGCAGCTTAGCGGGGGTTCGAGATACGCAGTATTTT. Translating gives CASSLAGVRDTQYF.

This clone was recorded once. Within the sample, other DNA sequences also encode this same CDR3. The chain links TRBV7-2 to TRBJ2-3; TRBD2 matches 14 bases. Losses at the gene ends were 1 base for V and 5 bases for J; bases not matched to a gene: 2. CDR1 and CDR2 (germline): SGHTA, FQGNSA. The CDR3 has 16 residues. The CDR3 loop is CASSLGLAGGQDTQYF. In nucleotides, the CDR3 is TGTGCCAGCAGCTTAGGACTAGCGGGGGGGCAAGATACGCAGTATTTT.

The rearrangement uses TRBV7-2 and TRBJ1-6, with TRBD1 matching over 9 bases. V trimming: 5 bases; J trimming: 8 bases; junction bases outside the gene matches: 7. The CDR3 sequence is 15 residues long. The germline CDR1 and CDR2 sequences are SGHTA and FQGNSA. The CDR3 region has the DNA TGTGCCAGCAGCGTTACAGGGGGCAGTTATTCACCCCTCCACTTT. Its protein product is CASSVTGGSYSPLHF.